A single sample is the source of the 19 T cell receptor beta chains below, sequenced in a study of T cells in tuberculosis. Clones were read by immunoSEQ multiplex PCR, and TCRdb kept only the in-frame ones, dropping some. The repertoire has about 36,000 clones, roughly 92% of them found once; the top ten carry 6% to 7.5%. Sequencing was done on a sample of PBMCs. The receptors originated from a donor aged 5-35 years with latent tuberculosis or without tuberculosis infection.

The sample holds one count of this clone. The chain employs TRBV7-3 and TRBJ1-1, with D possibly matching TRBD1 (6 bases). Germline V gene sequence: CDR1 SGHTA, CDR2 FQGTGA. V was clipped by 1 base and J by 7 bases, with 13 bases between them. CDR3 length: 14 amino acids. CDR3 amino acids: CASSLRGPIDEAFF. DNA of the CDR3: TGTGCCAGCAGCTTAAGGGGGCCTATTGATGAAGCTTTCTTT.

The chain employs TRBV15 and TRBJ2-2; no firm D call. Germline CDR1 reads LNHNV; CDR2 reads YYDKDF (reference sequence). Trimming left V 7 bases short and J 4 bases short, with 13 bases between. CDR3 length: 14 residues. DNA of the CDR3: TGTGCCACCACCTCCCCAGAGGTCACCGGGGAGCTGTTTTTT. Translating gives CATTSPEVTGELFF.

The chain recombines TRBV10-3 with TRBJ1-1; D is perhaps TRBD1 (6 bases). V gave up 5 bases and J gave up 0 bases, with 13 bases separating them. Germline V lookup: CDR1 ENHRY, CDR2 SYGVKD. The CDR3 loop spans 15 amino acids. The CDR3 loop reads CAISLSQGLNTEAFF. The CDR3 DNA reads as TGTGCCATCAGTTTGTCACAGGGTTTGAACACTGAAGCTTTCTTT.

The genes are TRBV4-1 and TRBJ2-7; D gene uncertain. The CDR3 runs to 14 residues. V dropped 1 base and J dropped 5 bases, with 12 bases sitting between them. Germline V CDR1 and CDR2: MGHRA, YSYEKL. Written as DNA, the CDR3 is TGCGCCAGCAGCCAAGCCCAGACCAGCGACGAGCAGTACTTC. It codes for CASSQAQTSDEQYF.

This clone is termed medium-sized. This chain's CDR3 is CASSTTSYEQYF. The CDR3 DNA follows: TGCGCCAGCAGCACTACCTCCTACGAGCAGTACTTC. The chain is built from TRBV5-1 and TRBJ2-7, with D uncertain. V shed 4 bases and J shed 0 bases, with 5 bases lying between them. This CDR3 is 12 amino acids long. CDR1 is SGHRS, CDR2 YFSETQ, per germline.

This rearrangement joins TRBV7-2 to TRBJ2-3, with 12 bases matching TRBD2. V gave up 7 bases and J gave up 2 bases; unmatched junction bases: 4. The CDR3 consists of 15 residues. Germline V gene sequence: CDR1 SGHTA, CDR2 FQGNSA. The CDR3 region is CASTGLAGITDTQYF. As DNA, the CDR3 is TGTGCCAGCACAGGACTAGCGGGGATCACAGATACGCAGTATTTT.

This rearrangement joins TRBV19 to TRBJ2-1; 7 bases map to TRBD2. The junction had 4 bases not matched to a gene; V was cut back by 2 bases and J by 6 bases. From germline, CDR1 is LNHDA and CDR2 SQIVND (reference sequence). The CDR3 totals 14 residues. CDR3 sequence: CASSIRGSINEQFF. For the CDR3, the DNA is TGTGCCAGTAGTATACGCGGGAGCATCAATGAGCAGTTCTTC. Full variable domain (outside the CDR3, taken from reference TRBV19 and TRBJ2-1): DGGITQSPKYLFRKEGQNVTLSCEQNLNHDAMYWYRQDPGQGLRLIYYSQIVNDFQKGDIAEGYSVSREKKESFPLTVTSAQKNPTAFYLCASSIRGSINEQFFGPGTRLTVL.

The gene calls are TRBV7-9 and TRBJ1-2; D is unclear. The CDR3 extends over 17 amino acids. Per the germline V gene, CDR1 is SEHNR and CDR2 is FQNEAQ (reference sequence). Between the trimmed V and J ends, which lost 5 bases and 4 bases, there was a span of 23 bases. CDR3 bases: TGTGCCAGCAGCCGAATTTACGACCGGGAAAGAGGCTATGGCTACACCTTC. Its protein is CASSRIYDRERGYGYTF.

CDR3 sequence reads: CASSRQVNEKLFF. The CDR3 DNA is TGTGCCAGCAGCCGACAGGTTAATGAAAAACTGTTTTTT. The chain combines TRBV7-2 with TRBJ1-4, with D maybe TRBD1 (6 bases). The germline V gene encodes CDR1 SGHTA and CDR2 FQGNSA. The ends were cut back, 5 bases at V and 4 bases at J, with 8 bases in the middle. The length of the CDR3 is 13 residues. The whole variable domain, filled in from reference TRBV7-2 and TRBJ1-4, reads GAGVSQSPSNKVTEKGKDVELRCDPISGHTALYWYRQSLGQGLEFLIYFQGNSAPDKSGLPSDRFSAERTGGSVSTLTIQRTQQEDSAVYLCASSRQVNEKLFFGSGTQLSVL.

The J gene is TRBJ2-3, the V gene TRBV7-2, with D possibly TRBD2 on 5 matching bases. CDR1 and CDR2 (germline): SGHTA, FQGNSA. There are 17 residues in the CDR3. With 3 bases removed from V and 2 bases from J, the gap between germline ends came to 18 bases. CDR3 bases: TGTGCCAGCAGCTTTGTACCGGCTAGCAGGATCACAGATACGCAGTATTTT. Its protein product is CASSFVPASRITDTQYF.

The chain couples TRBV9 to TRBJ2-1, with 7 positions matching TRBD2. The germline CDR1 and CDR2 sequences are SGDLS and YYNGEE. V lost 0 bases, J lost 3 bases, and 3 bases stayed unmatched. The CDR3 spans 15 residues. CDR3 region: CASSVGSGDYNEQFF. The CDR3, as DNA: TGTGCCAGCAGCGTAGGAAGCGGGGACTACAATGAGCAGTTCTTC.

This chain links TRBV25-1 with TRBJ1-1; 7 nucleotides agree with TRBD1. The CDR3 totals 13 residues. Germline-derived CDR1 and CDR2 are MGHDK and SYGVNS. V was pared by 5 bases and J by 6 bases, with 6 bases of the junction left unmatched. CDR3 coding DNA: TGTGCCAGCAGTCCGGAGGGGGCCTCTGAAGCTTTCTTT. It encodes CASSPEGASEAFF.

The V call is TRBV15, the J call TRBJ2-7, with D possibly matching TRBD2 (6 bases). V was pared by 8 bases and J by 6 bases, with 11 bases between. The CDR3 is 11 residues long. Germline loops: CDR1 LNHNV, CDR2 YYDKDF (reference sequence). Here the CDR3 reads CATLVGGEQYF. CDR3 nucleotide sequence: TGTGCCACCCTCGTGGGGGGCGAGCAGTACTTC. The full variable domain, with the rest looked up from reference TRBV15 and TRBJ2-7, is DAMVIQNPRYQVTQFGKPVTLSCSQTLNHNVMYWYQQKSSQAPKLLFHYYDKDFNNEADTPDNFQSRRPNTSFCFLDIRSPGLGDTAMYLCATLVGGEQYFGPGTRLTVT.

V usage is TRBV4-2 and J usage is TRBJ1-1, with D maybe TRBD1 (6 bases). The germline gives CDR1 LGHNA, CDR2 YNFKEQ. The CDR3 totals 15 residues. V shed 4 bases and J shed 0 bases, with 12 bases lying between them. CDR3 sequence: CASSPSDSMNTEAFF. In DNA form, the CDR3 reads TGTGCCAGCAGCCCGTCGGACAGTATGAACACTGAAGCTTTCTTT.

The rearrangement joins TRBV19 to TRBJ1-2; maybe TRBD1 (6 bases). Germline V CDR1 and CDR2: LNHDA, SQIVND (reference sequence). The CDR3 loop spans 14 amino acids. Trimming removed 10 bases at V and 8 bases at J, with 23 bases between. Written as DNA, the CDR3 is TGTGCCACTAAGTCACAGGGTAAGAATCTGGGCTACACCTTC. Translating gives CATKSQGKNLGYTF.

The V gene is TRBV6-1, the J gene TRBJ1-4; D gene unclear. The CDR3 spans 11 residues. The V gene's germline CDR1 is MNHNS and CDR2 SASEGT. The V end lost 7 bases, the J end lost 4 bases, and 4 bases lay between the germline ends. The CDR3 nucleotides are TGTGCCAGCAATATTAATGAAAAACTGTTTTTT. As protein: CASNINEKLFF.

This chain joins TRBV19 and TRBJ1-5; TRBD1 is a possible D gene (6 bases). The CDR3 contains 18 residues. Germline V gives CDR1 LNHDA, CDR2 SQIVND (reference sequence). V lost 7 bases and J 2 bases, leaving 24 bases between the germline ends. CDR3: CASTKGGRGVKGNQPQHF. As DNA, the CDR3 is TGTGCCAGTACCAAGGGGGGGCGAGGGGTAAAGGGCAATCAGCCCCAGCATTTT.

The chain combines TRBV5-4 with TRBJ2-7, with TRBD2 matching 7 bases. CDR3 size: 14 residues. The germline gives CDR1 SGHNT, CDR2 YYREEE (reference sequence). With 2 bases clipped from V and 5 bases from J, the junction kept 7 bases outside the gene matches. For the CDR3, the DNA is TGTGCCAGCAGCTTCCCGGGGGGTCGAGACGAGCAGTACTTC. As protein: CASSFPGGRDEQYF.

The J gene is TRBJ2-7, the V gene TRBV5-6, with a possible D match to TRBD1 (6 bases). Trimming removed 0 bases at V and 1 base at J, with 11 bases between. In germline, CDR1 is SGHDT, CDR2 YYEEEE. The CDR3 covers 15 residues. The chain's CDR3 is CASSLDRVMSYEQYF. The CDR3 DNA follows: TGTGCCAGCAGCTTGGACAGGGTCATGTCCTACGAGCAGTACTTC.